Described below is a single T cell receptor beta chain sequence and its context. The target of this receptor is not known. No much larger clonotype is one base removed from it; base qualities were not supplied. This entry belongs to a study of blood T cell repertoires in COVID-19 (TCRdb year 2020). With regard to the full study: Collaborator samples came from the United States, Italy and Spain and covered acute and convalescent phases of COVID-19. Where HLA class I and class II types were available, the types were taken from metadata supplied by the sample provider, not from assay-based typing. The dataset comprised deeply sampled blood TCRbeta repertoires from subjects exposed to, actively infected with, or recovered from COVID-19. The material from the prospective study consisted of cDNA or gDNA derived from T cells, B-cell-depleted T cells, or PBMCs. Samples were obtained from the ongoing ImmuneRACE study (first 160 participants) and from 1,254 subjects provided by 6 global collaborators. The sample metadata nearly always contained a de-identified subject ID, COVID-19 status, age in years and sex. A freely available public database, intended as a resource for researchers studying the immune response to SARS-CoV-2, is where the repertoires were released. Overall results and qualifications from the work: Clinical and demographic metadata were provided uncurated, with the amount varying by source and participant.

Counted from cysteine to phenylalanine, this CDR3 has 12 amino acids. Only the CDR3 DNA stays, 36 bases, in frame from base 1. V is pared back by 3 bases and J by 11 bases, with 11 bases lying between the germline termini. According to the germline V gene, CDR1 reads KGHSH and CDR2 reads LQKENI. Each collaborating institution followed its own protocols to collect whole blood in K2EDTA tubes. Collaborator samples were shipped for TCRbeta analysis as frozen whole blood, isolated PBMCs, or DNA extracted from either sample type. TCRbeta CDR3 regions were amplified from genomic DNA by means of the immunoSEQ Assay, a bias-controlled multiplex PCR. Per the authors' processing: The number of nucleated cells in each sample was estimated from the amplification of reference gene primers within the assay. Sequence reads were collapsed and filtered to measure the absolute abundance of every unique TCRbeta CDR3 rearrangement. For each sample, productive Simpson clonality was calculated as the square root of Simpson's diversity index across productive rearrangements. TCRdb mirrors the immuneACCESS table, restricted to in-frame sequences. Some clones are absent from its copies; in checked studies, under half trace to an unresolved V gene, and the reason for the others is unknown. V, J and clone size were drawn from that table, and D and trimming were deduced from the DNA. A total of 40,000 to 55,000 clones appear in this sample, 89% of them only once. The top ten clones comprise 2.2% of the sample.

The sequenced material came from peripheral blood. The V and J segments used are TRBV18 and TRBJ1-5; TRBD1 is a possible D gene, resting on 5 matching bases. The TCR originated in a human donor in a cohort sampled during active COVID-19. Here the CDR3 is given as CASSPDNWAQHF. The DNA sequence is given as TGTGCCAGCTCACCGGACAATTGGGCCCAGCATTTT.